This is a list of T cell receptor beta chains from one sample in a study of CD8 T cells in ankylosing spondylitis. MiXCR, run by TCRdb on the 5' RACE reads, gives a single entry per CDR3 protein. This table holds 650,000 to 800,000 distinct CDR3 sequences, 15% to 20% found once. The sequencing input was blood, either unsorted or a sorted T cell fraction (not recorded which). Receptors originate from a male donor with ankylosing spondylitis. The CDR3 runs from the conserved cysteine through the conserved F or W. D genes are given only for firm matches. Only part of the rows carry a size: once, few, many, or a class if the clone is expanded.

size	D	V	J	DNA	CDR3
few	.	TRBV4-1	TRBJ1-1	TGCGCCAGCAGCCAAGGAGAGGGGCGGTTCACTGAAGCTTTCTTT	CASSQGEGRFTEAFF
few	.	TRBV7-9	TRBJ2-1	TGTGCCAGCTCAGGGATCAATGAGCAGTTCTTC	CASSGINEQFF
.	.	TRBV7-8	TRBJ2-6	TGTGCCAGCAGCTTAGCCCGGGCTGGGGCCAACGTCCTGACTTTC	CASSLARAGANVLTF
.	TRBD2	TRBV20-1	TRBJ2-3	TGCAGTGCTCGCCCGACTAGCGGGGGGCACCCAGATACGCAGTATTTT	CSARPTSGGHPDTQYF
few	.	TRBV29-1	TRBJ1-2	TGCAGCGTTGAAGATCAAGGGCAGGGGAACCCCTATGGCTACACCTTC	CSVEDQGQGNPYGYTF
.	TRBD1	TRBV5-1	TRBJ1-3	TGCGCCAGCAGCTCGACCTGGACAGGACCCTCTGGAAACACCATATATTTT	CASSSTWTGPSGNTIYF
.	.	TRBV5-4	TRBJ2-2	TGTGCCAGCATCGATTCCGCTATGGGCACCGGGGAGCTGTTTTTT	CASIDSAMGTGELFF
many	TRBD2	TRBV7-6	TRBJ2-1	TGTGCCAGCAGCTTTTTGTCCGGGCTAGCGGGAGGTACCTCCTACAATGAGCAGTTCTTC	CASSFLSGLAGGTSYNEQFF
.	.	TRBV6-5	TRBJ1-1	TGTGCCAGCAGTTACCTCGGGGTAGCTGAAGCTTTCTTT	CASSYLGVAEAFF
few	.	TRBV6-1	TRBJ2-6	TGTGCCAGCAGTCAAGGGGACTTCTACTCTGGGGCCAACGTCCTGACTTTC	CASSQGDFYSGANVLTF
few	TRBD1	TRBV6-1	TRBJ2-5	TGTGCCAGCAGTCGACCGGGACAGAGCGTCCAAGAGACCCAGTACTTC	CASSRPGQSVQETQYF
.	.	TRBV18	TRBJ2-7	TGTGCCAGCTCACCGAACACGGACGAGCAGTACTTC	CASSPNTDEQYF
.	.	TRBV5-4	TRBJ2-5	TGTGCCAGCAGGACTCTCGGACGGGATGGGTCGGAGACCCAGTACTTC	CASRTLGRDGSETQYF
few	TRBD1	TRBV7-9	TRBJ2-3	TGTGCCAGCATGAGGACAGGGGGCACAGATACGCAGTATTTT	CASMRTGGTDTQYF
.	.	TRBV12-3/TRBV12-4	TRBJ2-3	TGTGCCAGCAGTTGGGGGGACTTTCTCTTCAAGGATACGCAGTATTTT	CASSWGDFLFKDTQYF
few	.	TRBV5-1	TRBJ1-5	TGCGCCAGCAGCTTGGGGGCCCTGGGCGGCAATCAGCCCCAGCATTTT	CASSLGALGGNQPQHF
.	.	TRBV20-1	TRBJ2-1	TGCAGTGCTAGAGAGGGCGGATACAATGAGCAGTTCTTC	CSAREGGYNEQFF
.	.	TRBV20-1	TRBJ2-7	TGCAGTGCTAGAGTTGGGCAGGGGTTTGGCTACGAGCAGTACTTC	CSARVGQGFGYEQYF
many	.	TRBV5-5	TRBJ1-1	TGTGCCAGCAGCGGCCCGACAAACACTGAAGCTTTCTTT	CASSGPTNTEAFF
.	.	TRBV6-2/TRBV6-3	TRBJ2-1	TGTGCCAGCAGTTATCCCGATGAGCAGTTCTTC	CASSYPDEQFF
.	TRBD1	TRBV27	TRBJ1-2	TGTGCCAGCAGTCCCTCGACAGGGGGCTCTGGCTACACCTTC	CASSPSTGGSGYTF
.	TRBD2	TRBV7-9	TRBJ2-7	TGTGCCAGCAGCTTAGGTGGTACGGGGGGCGAGCAGTACTTC	CASSLGGTGGEQYF
few	.	TRBV20-1	TRBJ2-3	TGCAGTGCTAGTCAATTAGCTAGACCAAGCACAGATACGCAGTATTTT	CSASQLARPSTDTQYF
many	.	TRBV20-1	TRBJ2-7	TGCAGTGCCCTGGGTGATGGCGGCGAGCAGTACTTC	CSALGDGGEQYF
few	.	TRBV29-1	TRBJ2-1	TGCAGCGTTTCAGTGTCCTACAATGAGCAGTTCTTC	CSVSVSYNEQFF
.	TRBD1	TRBV27	TRBJ2-6	TGTGCCAGCAGTTCCTGGCTAGGGACAGGGGGTTCTTCTGGGGCCAACGTCCTGACTTTC	CASSSWLGTGGSSGANVLTF
.	TRBD2	TRBV20-1	TRBJ2-5	TGCAGTGCTAGAACCGGGACTACTAAAGGAGAGACCCAGTACTTC	CSARTGTTKGETQYF
.	.	TRBV4-1	TRBJ1-1	TGCGCCAGCAGCCAAGGAGGTTCGGGGACGGTGCTGAACACTGAAGCTTTCTTT	CASSQGGSGTVLNTEAFF
few	.	TRBV20-1	TRBJ1-5	TGCAGTGCTAGATCGGCCCGGGGGAGCAATCAGCCCCAGCATTTT	CSARSARGSNQPQHF
.	TRBD1	TRBV20-1	TRBJ2-2	TGCAGTGCTAGGGACAGGGGGAGCACCGGGGAGCTGTTTTTT	CSARDRGSTGELFF
few	.	TRBV4-3	TRBJ1-3	TGCGCCAGCAGCCAAGATTTTCCGGTCCCGCGGACCATATATTTT	CASSQDFPVPRTIYF